The rows below give T cell receptor beta chains drawn from one sample of a study of blood T cell repertoires in COVID-19. Sequencing used immunoSEQ multiplex PCR; TCRdb keeps in-frame clones, though not all of them. The sample carries 200,000 to 250,000 clones, 70% to 90% recorded once. The material sequenced was peripheral blood. The receptors come from a woman aged 18 to 35 who had recovered from COVID-19. The CDR3 runs from the conserved cysteine through the conserved F or W. D genes are given only for firm matches. Clone size is stated in some rows and not others, as once, few, many or a class when expanded.

V gene	clone size	D gene	J gene	CDR3 protein	CDR3 DNA
TRBV3-1/TRBV3-2	-	-	TRBJ2-5	CASSQGEALATQYF	TGTGCCAGCAGCCAAGGGGAGGCCCTAGCGACCCAGTACTTC
TRBV19	-	TRBD1	TRBJ1-5	CASSMSGGPVGNQPQHF	TGTGCCAGTAGTATGTCAGGGGGCCCGGTGGGAAATCAGCCCCAGCATTTT
TRBV18	-	TRBD1	TRBJ1-1	CASSPRQGFMNTEAFF	TGTGCCAGCTCACCAAGACAGGGGTTCATGAACACTGAAGCTTTCTTT
TRBV27	-	TRBD1	TRBJ1-1	CASSPLTGGRTEAFF	TGTGCCAGCAGTCCCCTTACAGGGGGCAGGACTGAAGCTTTCTTT
TRBV12-5	-	-	TRBJ1-3	CASGLGSDSRNTIYF	TGTGCTAGTGGTTTGGGGTCGGACAGTAGAAACACCATATATTTT
TRBV15	-	-	TRBJ2-7	CATRRATDIPYEQYF	TGTGCCACCAGAAGAGCCACCGACATCCCCTACGAGCAGTACTTC
TRBV19	-	-	TRBJ1-2	CASYSGEYGYTF	TGTGCCAGTTACTCGGGGGAATATGGCTACACCTTC
TRBV25-1	-	TRBD2	TRBJ2-5	CASSRAGFETQYF	TGTGCCAGCAGTCGAGCGGGATTCGAGACCCAGTACTTC
TRBV7-6	-	-	TRBJ2-7	CASSSDSTYEQYF	TGTGCCAGCAGCTCGGACAGTACCTACGAGCAGTACTTC
TRBV6-2/TRBV6-3	-	-	TRBJ2-7	CASSQLKWDIYEQYF	TGTGCCAGCAGTCAACTAAAATGGGACATCTACGAGCAGTACTTC
TRBV5-1	-	TRBD1	TRBJ1-2	CASSPWDREGGYTF	TGCGCCAGCAGCCCCTGGGACAGGGAGGGTGGCTACACCTTC
TRBV7-2	-	TRBD2	TRBJ2-1	CASFRGGAEQFF	TGTGCCAGCTTTCGGGGGGGGGCTGAGCAGTTCTTC
TRBV2	once	-	TRBJ1-1	CASTIPTGNTEAFF	TGTGCCAGCACGATTCCGACAGGAAACACTGAAGCTTTCTTT
TRBV29-1	-	-	TRBJ1-1	CSVTGSHSEAFF	TGCAGCGTCACAGGGTCGCATTCTGAAGCTTTCTTT
TRBV7-9	-	-	TRBJ1-2	CASSLEQPRGYTF	TGTGCCAGCAGCTTAGAACAACCTAGAGGCTACACCTTC
TRBV30	-	-	TRBJ1-5	CAWSVRGVSNQPQHF	TGTGCCTGGAGTGTACGTGGAGTTAGCAATCAGCCCCAGCATTTT
TRBV18	-	TRBD1	TRBJ1-2	CASSPPGQLGGYTF	TGTGCCAGCTCACCACCGGGACAGCTTGGAGGCTACACCTTC
TRBV27	-	TRBD2	TRBJ2-2	CASPRSAGGAMTGENTGELFF	TGTGCCAGCCCCCGGAGCGCGGGGGGGGCTATGACAGGAGAGAACACCGGGGAGCTGTTTTTT
TRBV5-1	-	-	TRBJ2-4	CASSLVGDRNIQYF	TGCGCCAGCAGCTTGGTAGGGGATAGAAACATTCAGTACTTC
TRBV27	-	-	TRBJ1-5	CASSLWGRPNQPQHF	TGTGCCAGCAGTTTATGGGGCAGGCCCAATCAGCCCCAGCATTTT